This TCR beta chain was retrieved from a study of blood T cell repertoires in COVID-19. Individuals in the exposed group had encountered a COVID-19 case within 2 weeks preceding study entry. In the original processing: Amplification of reference gene primers provided the estimated nucleated cell counts. Data came from immunoSEQ multiplex PCR; TCRdb stores just in-frame clones and leaves some out. V and J calls and clone size are as listed in that table; D and trimming were resolved from the DNA. The table records around 250,000 clones, roughly 88% of them present only once. V lost 4 bases and J 2 bases, leaving 14 bases between the germline ends. The germline V gene has CDR1 SQVTM and CDR2 ANQGSEA. The length of the CDR3 is 14 residues.

The TCR was taken from a woman between 40 and 55 years old who had been exposed to COVID-19. This rearrangement joins TRBV29-1 to TRBJ1-1, with a tentative D call TRBD1 (5 bases). The sequencing input was PBMCs or T cells enriched from blood (not recorded which). CDR3 coding DNA: TGCAGCGTTGGGCACCAGGGTCACAACACTGAAGCTTTCTTT. Encoded protein: CSVGHQGHNTEAFF.